Below are 17 T cell receptor beta chains sequenced from a single sample in a study of regulatory T cells in long-lasting Graves disease. Investigators prepared the TCR beta libraries by applying iRepertoire HTBI primers and Arm-PCR of CDR3 regions. Using its own MiXCR run on the multiplex PCR reads, TCRdb lists one record per CDR3 protein. This table holds about 470,000 distinct CDR3 sequences, roughly 21% found once. Time point noted: persistent/refractory GD, antithyroid drugs over 5 years with positive TRAb. Researchers made the TCR library from RNA that was extracted from PBMCs. Here the sequenced sample was peripheral blood mononuclear cells (PBMCs), taken when the disease was refractory, from a patient treated with antithyroid drugs. The source of these receptors is a female donor with Graves disease.

The table lists this clonotype with many counts. The chain links TRBV24-1 to TRBJ2-5; D not certain. This CDR3 has 13 amino acids. CDR1 is KGHDR and CDR2 is SFDVKD in the germline V gene. The germline V and J ends were trimmed by 7 bases and 1 base, with 9 bases remaining between them. CDR3 DNA sequence: TGTGCCACCAGCTCTGTTAGCCAAGAGACCCAGTACTTC. Its protein is CATSSVSQETQYF.

In regard to this clonotype: The junction departs from the called germline gene at one end, perhaps through a read error. This sequence joins TRBV7-8 and TRBJ2-7, with D unclear. The CDR3 spans 15 residues. Germline assignment: CDR1 SGHVS and CDR2 FQNEAQ. In nucleotides, the CDR3 is TGTGCCAGCAGCTACCGAGACGGAGCCTCCTACGAGCAGTGCTTC. It codes for CASSYRDGASYEQCF. The whole variable domain, filled in from reference TRBV7-8 and TRBJ2-7, reads GAGVSQSPRYKVAKRGQDVALRCDPISGHVSLFWYQQALGQGPEFLTYFQNEAQLDKSGLPSDRFFAERPEGSVSTLKIQRTQQEDSAVYLCASSYRDGASYEQCFGPGTRLTVT.

The J gene is TRBJ2-1, the V gene TRBV2; unclear D gene. The germline V gene encodes CDR1 SNHLY and CDR2 FYNNEI. This CDR3 comprises 12 residues. Trimming took 5 bases from V and 6 from J, leaving 8 bases between them. CDR3 in amino acids: CASSLESNEQFF. The CDR3 DNA sequence: TGTGCCAGCAGTCTGGAGAGCAATGAGCAGTTCTTC.

This clonotype has just a few counts. The chain couples TRBV27 to TRBJ1-2; D may be TRBD1 (5 bases). The V end was cut by 3 bases, the J end by 7 bases, with 9 bases between. Germline V gives CDR1 MNHEY, CDR2 SMNVEV (reference sequence). There are 12 residues in the CDR3. DNA for the CDR3: TGTGCCAGCAGTTTTCGGGGCACTGGCTACACCTTC. It codes for CASSFRGTGYTF.

In this sample, this clonotype turned up many times. The chain employs TRBV28 and TRBJ1-1; 7 nucleotides match TRBD1. The CDR3 runs to 16 residues. The V gene's germline CDR1 is MDHEN and CDR2 SYDVKM. The V and J ends lost 6 bases and 0 bases, in that order; junction bases with no gene match: 10. CDR3 DNA sequence: TGTGCCAGCAGGCCGTCCACAGGGGTTATGAACACTGAAGCTTTCTTT. The encoded protein is CASRPSTGVMNTEAFF.

This clonotype was seen more than once but under ten times. This chain connects TRBV20-1 to TRBJ1-5; 9 positions agree with TRBD1. From germline, CDR1 is DFQATT and CDR2 SNEGSKA (reference sequence). The CDR3 totals 14 residues. V trimming: 4 bases; J trimming: 4 bases; junction bases outside the gene matches: 5. DNA of the CDR3: TGCAGTGCTAAAAGAGACAGGGGGAATCAGCCCCAGCATTTT. This sequence encodes CSAKRDRGNQPQHF.

This clonotype was counted ten times or more. The chain employs TRBV6-5 and TRBJ2-5; D is uncertain. This CDR3 has 15 residues. Germline CDR1 MNHEY, CDR2 SVGAGI. The V and J ends lost 4 bases and 1 base respectively, with 13 bases between them. CDR3 region: CASSWQSETQETQYF. As DNA, the CDR3 is TGTGCCAGCAGTTGGCAGTCGGAGACCCAAGAGACCCAGTACTTC.

A remark on this clonotype: One junction end does not reproduce the germline sequence, and a read error may be involved. The V call is TRBV28, the J call TRBJ2-3; D is perhaps TRBD1 or TRBD2 (5 bases each). The V gene's germline CDR1 is MDHEN and CDR2 SYDVKM. The CDR3 is 15 residues long. CDR3 residues: CAGSLGLAHTDTQYF. The CDR3 DNA reads TGTGCCGGCAGTTTGGGGCTAGCCCACACAGATACGCAGTATTTT. Looking up the rest from reference TRBV28 and TRBJ2-3 gives the full variable domain: DVKVTQSSRYLVKRTGEKVFLECVQDMDHENMFWYRQDPGLGLRLIYFSYDVKMKEKGDIPEGYSVSREKKERFSLILESASTNQTSMYLCAGSLGLAHTDTQYFGPGTRLTVL.

About this clonotype: The germline gene is not matched at one end of the junction; a read error may be the cause. The chain links TRBV3-1 to TRBJ2-6, with a possible D match to TRBD1 (6 bases). Germline loops: CDR1 LGHDT, CDR2 YNNKEL (reference sequence). The CDR3 sequence is 17 residues long. The CDR3 DNA is TGTGTCAGCAGCCGCCTGACAGGAACCTCTGGGGCCAACGTCCTGACTTTC. Its protein product is CVSSRLTGTSGANVLTF.

This clonotype was seen a handful of times. This chain joins TRBV4-2 and TRBJ1-2; 7 bases match TRBD1. V shed 10 bases, J shed 4 bases, and the junction held 9 bases outside the gene matches. Germline values: CDR1 LGHNA, CDR2 YNFKEQ. CDR3 length: 13 amino acids. The CDR3 region is CATDGGGIYGYTF. CDR3 coding DNA: TGTGCCACCGATGGAGGGGGCATCTATGGCTACACCTTC.

There are a few counts of this clonotype. This chain joins TRBV19 and TRBJ1-5, with unresolved D. The germline gives CDR1 LNHDA, CDR2 SQIVND (reference sequence). Trimming removed 1 base at V and 2 bases at J, with 15 bases between. This CDR3 comprises 17 residues. In nucleotides, the CDR3 is TGTGCCAGTAGTATAGGCCTAACCGGGTCGGGCAATCAGCCCCAGCATTTT. It is translated as CASSIGLTGSGNQPQHF.

The chain employs TRBV30 and TRBJ1-1, with D tentatively TRBD1 (6 bases). Deletions cut 0 bases from V and 0 bases from J, with 11 bases between. Germline CDR1 is GTSNPN and CDR2 is SVGIG (reference sequence). The CDR3 sequence is 15 residues long. Here the CDR3 reads CAWSVAPGVNTEAFF. The DNA for the CDR3 is TGTGCCTGGAGTGTAGCTCCAGGGGTGAACACTGAAGCTTTCTTT.

This clonotype was found many times. The rearrangement joins TRBV7-2 to TRBJ2-5; 7 nucleotides line up with TRBD1. The CDR3 runs 13 residues. The trim removed 6 bases at V and 5 bases at J, leaving 6 bases unmatched. Germline CDR1 and CDR2: SGHTA and FQGNSA. The CDR3 DNA reads as TGTGCCAGCAGTCTCGGGACAGTGGAGACCCAGTACTTC. It translates to CASSLGTVETQYF.

In its sample, this clonotype was seen many times. The chain uses TRBV12-3 or TRBV12-4 and TRBJ2-7; TRBD1 agrees at 7 bases. The CDR3 contains 14 residues. The ends lost 1 base at V and 3 bases at J; junction bases unmatched: 3. Here the CDR3 reads CASSLVGQFYEQYF. For the CDR3, the DNA is TGTGCCAGCAGTTTAGTGGGACAGTTCTACGAGCAGTACTTC.

The J gene is TRBJ2-5, the V gene TRBV6-1; D unclear. This CDR3 contains 14 residues. The V end lost 6 bases, the J end lost 1 base, and 12 bases lay between the germline ends. Germline CDR1 reads MNHNS; CDR2 reads SASEGT. The CDR3 is CASSKTVGQETQYF. CDR3 coding DNA: TGTGCCAGCAGCAAGACGGTTGGCCAAGAGACCCAGTACTTC.

The DNA of the CDR3 is TGTGCCAGCAGTAACGGGGTGATTGGTTCAACCGGGGAGCTGTTTTTT. This gives the protein CASSNGVIGSTGELFF. The V call is TRBV27, the J call TRBJ2-2; TRBD2 might be the D (5 bases). Germline V CDR1 and CDR2: MNHEY, SMNVEV (reference sequence). This CDR3 region has 16 residues. V was pared by 5 bases and J by 5 bases, with 18 bases between.

This clonotype occurred a few times. The chain links TRBV7-2 to TRBJ1-6; TRBD1 matches at 7 bases. Germline-derived CDR1 and CDR2 are SGHTA and FQGNSA. The trim removed 5 bases at V and 4 bases at J, leaving 11 bases unmatched. CDR3 size: 17 residues. The CDR3 spells CASSRPSTGQYNSPLHF. CDR3 DNA sequence: TGTGCCAGCAGCCGGCCGTCGACGGGACAGTATAATTCACCCCTCCACTTT.